A few counts support the clone carrying this T cell receptor beta chain. Its antigen is still unknown. The data were obtained in a study of cytomegalovirus exposure and HLA in healthy donors. Study results and caveats: Most TCR sequences proved rare, with some public TCRs found in many donors. The study put 150 to 200 TCR beta chains on its list as cytomegalovirus-associated.

A multiplex PCR was run with 60 Vbeta primers and 13 Jbeta primers. Using immunoSEQ multiplex PCR, the repertoire was profiled, and TCRdb retains in-frame clones only, with some absent. This table has about 120,000 clones, over 60% appearing once. In germline, CDR1 is WNHNN, CDR2 SYGVQD (reference sequence). CDR3 size: 14 residues. Losses at the gene ends were 0 bases for V and 6 bases for J; bases not matched to a gene: 0. This chain connects TRBV10-1 to TRBJ1-2, with TRBD1 matching over 11 bases. Sample: PBMCs. The source of this sequence is a woman in her forties in good health and CMV-seropositive. The CDR3 is CASSESGQGDGYTF. In DNA form, the CDR3 reads TGCGCCAGCAGTGAGTCGGGACAGGGGGATGGCTACACCTTC.